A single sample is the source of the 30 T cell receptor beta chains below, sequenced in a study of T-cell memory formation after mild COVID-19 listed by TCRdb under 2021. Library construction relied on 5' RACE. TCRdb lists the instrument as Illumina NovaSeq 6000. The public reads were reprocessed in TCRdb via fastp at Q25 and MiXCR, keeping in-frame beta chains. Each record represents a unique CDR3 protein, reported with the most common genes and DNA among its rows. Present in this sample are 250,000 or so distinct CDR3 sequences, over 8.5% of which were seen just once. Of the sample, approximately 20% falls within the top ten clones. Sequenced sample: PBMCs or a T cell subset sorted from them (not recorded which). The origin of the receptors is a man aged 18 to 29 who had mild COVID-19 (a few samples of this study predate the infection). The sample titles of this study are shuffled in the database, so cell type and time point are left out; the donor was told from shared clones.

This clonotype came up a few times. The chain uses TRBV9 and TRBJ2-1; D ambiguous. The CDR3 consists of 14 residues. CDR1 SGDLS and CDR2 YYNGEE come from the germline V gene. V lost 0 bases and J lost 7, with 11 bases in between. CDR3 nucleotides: TGTGCCAGCAGCGTAGAGGGCACAGTGAATGAGCAGTTCTTC. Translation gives CASSVEGTVNEQFF.

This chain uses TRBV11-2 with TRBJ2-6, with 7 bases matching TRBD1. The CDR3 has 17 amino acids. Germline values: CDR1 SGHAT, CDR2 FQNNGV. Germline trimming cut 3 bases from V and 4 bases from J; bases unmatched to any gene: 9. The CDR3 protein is CASSLIQGTRGANVLTF. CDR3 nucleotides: TGTGCCAGCAGCTTGATACAGGGGACGCGCGGGGCCAACGTCCTGACTTTC. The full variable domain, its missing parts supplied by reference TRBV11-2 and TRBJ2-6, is EAGVAQSPRYKIIEKRQSVAFWCNPISGHATLYWYQQILGQGPKLLIQFQNNGVVDDSQLPKDRFSAERLKGVDSTLKIQPAKLEDSAVYLCASSLIQGTRGANVLTFGAGSRLTVL.

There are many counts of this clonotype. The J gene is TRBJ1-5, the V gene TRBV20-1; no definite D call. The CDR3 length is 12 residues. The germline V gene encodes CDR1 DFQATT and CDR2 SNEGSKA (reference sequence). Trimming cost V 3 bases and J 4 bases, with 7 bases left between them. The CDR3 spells CSARDGNQPQHF. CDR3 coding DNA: TGCAGTGCTAGGGACGGAAATCAGCCCCAGCATTTT.

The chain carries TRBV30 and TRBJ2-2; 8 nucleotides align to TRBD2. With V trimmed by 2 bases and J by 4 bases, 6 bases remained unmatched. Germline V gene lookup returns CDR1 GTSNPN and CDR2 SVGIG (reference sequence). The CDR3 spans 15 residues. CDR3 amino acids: CAWSLGLGSTGELFF. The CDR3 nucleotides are TGTGCCTGGAGTTTGGGACTAGGGAGCACCGGGGAGCTGTTTTTT.

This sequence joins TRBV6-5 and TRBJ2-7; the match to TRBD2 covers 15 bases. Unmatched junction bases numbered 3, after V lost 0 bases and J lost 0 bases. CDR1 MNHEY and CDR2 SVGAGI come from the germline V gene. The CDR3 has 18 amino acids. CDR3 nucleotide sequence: TGTGCCAGCAGTTACTCGGGACTAGCGGGGGGCCCCTCCTACGAGCAGTACTTC. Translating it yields CASSYSGLAGGPSYEQYF.

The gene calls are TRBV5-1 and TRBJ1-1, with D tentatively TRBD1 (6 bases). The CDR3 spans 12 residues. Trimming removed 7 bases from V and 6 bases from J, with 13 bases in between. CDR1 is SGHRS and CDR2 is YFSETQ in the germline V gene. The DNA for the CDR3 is TGCGCCAGCCGGTTAGGGGGTGCTGAAGCTTTCTTT. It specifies CASRLGGAEAFF. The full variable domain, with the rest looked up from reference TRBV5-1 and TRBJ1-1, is KAGVTQTPRYLIKTRGQQVTLSCSPISGHRSVSWYQQTPGQGLQFLFEYFSETQRNKGNFPGRFSGRQFSNSRSEMNVSTLELGDSALYLCASRLGGAEAFFGQGTRLTVV.

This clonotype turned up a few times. The DNA for the CDR3 is TGTGCCAGCAGACAGGGGGCTCACAATCAGCCCCAGCATTTT. It encodes CASRQGAHNQPQHF. The chain links TRBV12-3 or TRBV12-4 to TRBJ1-5; 9 nucleotides align to TRBD1. There are 14 residues in the CDR3. The V segment lost 6 bases and the J segment 3 bases; nucleotides outside the gene matches: 3.

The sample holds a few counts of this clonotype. The CDR3 bases are TGTGCCAGTAGTAGAACCCGGGGAGACGAGCAGTACGTC. Protein: CASSRTRGDEQYV. The chain uses TRBV19 and TRBJ2-7, with D perhaps matching TRBD2 (5 bases). The length of the CDR3 is 13 residues. The V gene lost 4 bases and the J gene lost 5 bases, with 12 bases spanning the gap. CDR1 and CDR2 (germline): LNHDA, SQIVND (reference sequence).

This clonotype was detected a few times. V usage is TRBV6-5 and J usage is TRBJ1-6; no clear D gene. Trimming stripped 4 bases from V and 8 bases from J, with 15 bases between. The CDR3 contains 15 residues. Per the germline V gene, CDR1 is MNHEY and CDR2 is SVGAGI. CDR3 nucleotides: TGTGCCAGCAGTTCGGGGTGGCGGGTTGATTCACCCCTCCACTTT. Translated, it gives CASSSGWRVDSPLHF.

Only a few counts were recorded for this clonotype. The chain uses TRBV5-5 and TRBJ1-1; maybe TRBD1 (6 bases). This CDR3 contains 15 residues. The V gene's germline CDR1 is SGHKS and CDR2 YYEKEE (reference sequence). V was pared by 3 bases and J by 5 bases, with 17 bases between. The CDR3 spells CASSSDPWGLTEAFF. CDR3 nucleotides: TGTGCCAGCAGCTCGGACCCTTGGGGGCTTACTGAAGCTTTCTTT.

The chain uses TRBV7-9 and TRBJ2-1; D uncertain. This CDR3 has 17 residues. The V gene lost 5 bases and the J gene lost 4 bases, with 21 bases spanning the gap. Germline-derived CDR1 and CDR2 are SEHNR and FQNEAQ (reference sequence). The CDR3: CASSPAPMWPKYNEQFF. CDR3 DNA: TGTGCCAGCAGCCCCGCTCCCATGTGGCCGAAGTACAATGAGCAGTTCTTC. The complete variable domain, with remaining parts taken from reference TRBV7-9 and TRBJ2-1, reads DTGVSQNPRHKITKRGQNVTFRCDPISEHNRLYWYRQTLGQGPEFLTYFQNEAQLEKSRLLSDRFSAERPKGSFSTLEIQRTEQGDSAMYLCASSPAPMWPKYNEQFFGPGTRLTVL.

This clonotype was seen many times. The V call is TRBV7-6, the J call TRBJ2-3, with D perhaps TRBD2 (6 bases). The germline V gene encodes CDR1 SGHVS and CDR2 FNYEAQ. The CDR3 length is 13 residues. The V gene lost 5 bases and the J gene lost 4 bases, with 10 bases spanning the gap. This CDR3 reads CASSLGGADTQYF. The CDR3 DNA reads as TGTGCCAGCAGCCTCGGCGGGGCAGATACGCAGTATTTT.

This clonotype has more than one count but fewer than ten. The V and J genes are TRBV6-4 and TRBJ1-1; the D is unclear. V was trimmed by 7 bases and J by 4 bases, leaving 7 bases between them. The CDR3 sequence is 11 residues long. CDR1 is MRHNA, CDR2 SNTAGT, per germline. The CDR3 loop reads CASTKRTEAFF. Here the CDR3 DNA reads TGTGCCAGCACCAAACGCACTGAAGCTTTCTTT.

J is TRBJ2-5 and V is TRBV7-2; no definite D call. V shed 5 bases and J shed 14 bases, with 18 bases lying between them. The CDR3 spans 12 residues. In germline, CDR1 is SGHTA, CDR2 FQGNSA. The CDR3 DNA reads TGTGCCAGCAGCCCTACCCTTCCAGTCACATACTTC. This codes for CASSPTLPVTYF.

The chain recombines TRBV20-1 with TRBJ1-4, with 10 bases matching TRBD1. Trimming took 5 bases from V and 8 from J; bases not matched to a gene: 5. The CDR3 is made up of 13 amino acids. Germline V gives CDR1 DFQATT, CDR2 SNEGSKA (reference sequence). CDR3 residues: CSALGQGGEKLFF. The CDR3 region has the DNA TGCAGTGCTCTCGGACAGGGGGGGGAAAAACTGTTTTTT.

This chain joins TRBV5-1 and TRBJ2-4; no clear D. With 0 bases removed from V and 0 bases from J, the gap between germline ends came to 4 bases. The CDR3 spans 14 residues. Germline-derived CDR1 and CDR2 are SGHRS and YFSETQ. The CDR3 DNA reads TGCGCCAGCAGCTTGGAACTAGCCAAAAACATTCAGTACTTC. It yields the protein CASSLELAKNIQYF. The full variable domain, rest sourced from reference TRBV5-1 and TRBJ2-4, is KAGVTQTPRYLIKTRGQQVTLSCSPISGHRSVSWYQQTPGQGLQFLFEYFSETQRNKGNFPGRFSGRQFSNSRSEMNVSTLELGDSALYLCASSLELAKNIQYFGAGTRLSVL.

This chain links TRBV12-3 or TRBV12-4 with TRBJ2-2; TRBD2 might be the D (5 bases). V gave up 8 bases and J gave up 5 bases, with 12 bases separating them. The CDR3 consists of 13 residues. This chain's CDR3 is CASLPRGTGELFF. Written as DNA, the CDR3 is TGTGCCAGCCTCCCCCGAGGGACCGGGGAGCTGTTTTTT.

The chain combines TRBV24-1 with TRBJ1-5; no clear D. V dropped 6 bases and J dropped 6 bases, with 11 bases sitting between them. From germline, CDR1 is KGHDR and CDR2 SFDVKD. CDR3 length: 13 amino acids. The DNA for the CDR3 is TGTGCCACCAGTCGAAGGGCGGGTCAGCCCCAGCATTTT. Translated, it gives CATSRRAGQPQHF.

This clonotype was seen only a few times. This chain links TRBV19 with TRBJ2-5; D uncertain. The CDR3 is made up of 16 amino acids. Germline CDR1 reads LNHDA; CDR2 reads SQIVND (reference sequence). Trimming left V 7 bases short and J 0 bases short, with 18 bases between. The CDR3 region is CASTSDLTAYQETQYF. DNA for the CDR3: TGTGCCAGTACTTCCGACCTCACAGCCTACCAAGAGACCCAGTACTTC. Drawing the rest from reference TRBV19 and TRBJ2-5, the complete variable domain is DGGITQSPKYLFRKEGQNVTLSCEQNLNHDAMYWYRQDPGQGLRLIYYSQIVNDFQKGDIAEGYSVSREKKESFPLTVTSAQKNPTAFYLCASTSDLTAYQETQYFGPGTRLLVL.

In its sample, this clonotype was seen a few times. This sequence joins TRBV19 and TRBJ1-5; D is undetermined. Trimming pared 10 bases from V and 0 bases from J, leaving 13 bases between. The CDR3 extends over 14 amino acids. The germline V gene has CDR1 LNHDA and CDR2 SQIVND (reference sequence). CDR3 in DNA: TGTGCCACCGGTTTCCTAATTAGCAATCAGCCCCAGCATTTT. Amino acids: CATGFLISNQPQHF.

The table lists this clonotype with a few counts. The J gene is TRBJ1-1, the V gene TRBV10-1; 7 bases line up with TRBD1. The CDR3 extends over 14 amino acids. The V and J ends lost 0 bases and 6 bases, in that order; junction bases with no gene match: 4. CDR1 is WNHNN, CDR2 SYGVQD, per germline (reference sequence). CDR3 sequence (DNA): TGCGCCAGCAGTGAGTCGACAGGGAGGCCTGAAGCTTTCTTT. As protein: CASSESTGRPEAFF.

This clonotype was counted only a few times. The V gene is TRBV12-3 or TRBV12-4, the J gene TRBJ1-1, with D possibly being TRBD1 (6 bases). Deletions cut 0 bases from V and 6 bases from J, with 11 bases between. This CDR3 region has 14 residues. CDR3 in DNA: TGTGCCAGCAGTTTAGCGAGGGGGAGGGCTGAAGCTTTCTTT. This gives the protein CASSLARGRAEAFF.

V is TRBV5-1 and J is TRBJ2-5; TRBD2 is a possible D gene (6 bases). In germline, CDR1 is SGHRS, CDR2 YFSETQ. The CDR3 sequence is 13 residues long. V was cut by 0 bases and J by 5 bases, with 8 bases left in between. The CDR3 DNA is TGCGCCAGCAGCTTGGCGGGGGATGAGACCCAGTACTTC. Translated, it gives CASSLAGDETQYF.

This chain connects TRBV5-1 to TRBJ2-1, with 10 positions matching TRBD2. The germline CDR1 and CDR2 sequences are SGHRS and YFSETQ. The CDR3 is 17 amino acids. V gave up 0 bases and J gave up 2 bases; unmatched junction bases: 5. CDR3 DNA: TGCGCCAGCAGCTTGGGAGTAGCGGGGGGCCCCTACAATGAGCAGTTCTTC. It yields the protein CASSLGVAGGPYNEQFF.

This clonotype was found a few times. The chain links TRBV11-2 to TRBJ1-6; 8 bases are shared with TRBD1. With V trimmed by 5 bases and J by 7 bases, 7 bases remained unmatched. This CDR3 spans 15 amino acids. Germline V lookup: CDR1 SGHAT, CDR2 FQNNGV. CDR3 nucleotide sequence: TGTGCCAGCAGCGAGAGTGGACAGGGAAATTCACCCCTCCACTTT. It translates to CASSESGQGNSPLHF.

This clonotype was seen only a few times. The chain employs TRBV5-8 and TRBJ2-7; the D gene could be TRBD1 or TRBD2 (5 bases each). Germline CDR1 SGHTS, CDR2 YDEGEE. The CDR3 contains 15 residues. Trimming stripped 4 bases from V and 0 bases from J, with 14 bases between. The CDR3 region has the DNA TGTGCCAGCAGCCCCGGGACGGGTGTCTCCTACGAGCAGTACTTC. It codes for CASSPGTGVSYEQYF. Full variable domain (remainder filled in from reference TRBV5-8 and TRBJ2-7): EAGVTQSPTHLIKTRGQQATLRCSPISGHTSVYWYQQALGLGLQFLLWYDEGEERNRGNFPPRFSGRQFPNYSSELNVNALELEDSALYLCASSPGTGVSYEQYFGPGTRLTVT.

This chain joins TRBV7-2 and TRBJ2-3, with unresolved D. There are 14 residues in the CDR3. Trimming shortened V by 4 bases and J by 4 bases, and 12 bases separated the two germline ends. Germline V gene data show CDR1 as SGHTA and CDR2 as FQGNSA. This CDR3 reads CASSSGRLPDTQYF. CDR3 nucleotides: TGTGCCAGCAGCTCCGGACGGCTGCCAGATACGCAGTATTTT.

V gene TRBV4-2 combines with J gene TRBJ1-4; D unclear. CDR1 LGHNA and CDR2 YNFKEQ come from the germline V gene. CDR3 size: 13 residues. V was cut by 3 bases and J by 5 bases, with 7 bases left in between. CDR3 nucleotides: TGTGCCAGCAGCCAGTTCTACAATGAAAAACTGTTTTTT. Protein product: CASSQFYNEKLFF.

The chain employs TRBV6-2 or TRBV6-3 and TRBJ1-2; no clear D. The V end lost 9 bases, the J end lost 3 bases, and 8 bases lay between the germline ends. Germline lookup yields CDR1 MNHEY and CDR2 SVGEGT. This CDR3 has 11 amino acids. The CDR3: CARKRDYGYTF. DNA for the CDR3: TGTGCCAGGAAACGTGACTATGGCTACACCTTC.

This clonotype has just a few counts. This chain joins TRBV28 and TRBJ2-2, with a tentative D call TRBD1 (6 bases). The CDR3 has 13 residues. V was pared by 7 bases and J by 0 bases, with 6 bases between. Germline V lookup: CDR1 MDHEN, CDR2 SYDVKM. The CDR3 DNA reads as TGTGCCAGCACAGGGGCGAACACCGGGGAGCTGTTTTTT. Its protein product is CASTGANTGELFF. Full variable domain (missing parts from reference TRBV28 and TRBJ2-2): DVKVTQSSRYLVKRTGEKVFLECVQDMDHENMFWYRQDPGLGLRLIYFSYDVKMKEKGDIPEGYSVSREKKERFSLILESASTNQTSMYLCASTGANTGELFFGEGSRLTVL.